The clone carrying this TCR beta chain appeared many times. The sample comes from a study of tumor and adjacent non-tumor tissue in lung cancer. The wider study: Histology: eleven to twelve adenocarcinoma, a couple of squamous cell carcinoma, 1 small cell lung cancer.

Three rounds of nested PCR, following a modified ARM-PCR protocol, produced the TCRbeta library. TCRdb recomputed calls from the multiplex PCR reads with MiXCR, one row per CDR3 protein. Of around 70,000 distinct CDR3 sequences in the sample, roughly three fifths were seen once. RNA was extracted from bulk tissue without any cell sorting. This CDR3 has 13 residues. V lost 1 base, J lost 2 bases, and 2 bases lay in between. CDR1 and CDR2 from the germline V gene are MNHEY and SVGAGI. Input material: lung tumor tissue. This clonotype originated in a man aged 45 to 65 with non-small cell lung cancer. J is TRBJ2-2 and V is TRBV6-5; D not certain. The CDR3 DNA reads as TGTGCCAGCAGTTACTTTAACACCGGGGAGCTGTTTTTT. This gives the protein CASSYFNTGELFF.